This entry features one TCR beta chain sequence. What it binds is not known. Within Nashville, Tennessee resided all donors, each a Caucasian adult. The data were taken from a study of shared clonotypes between healthy human individuals. The ends lost 4 bases at V and 6 bases at J; junction bases unmatched: 8. Germline V CDR1 and CDR2: SGHNT, YYREEE (reference sequence). The CDR3 has 14 amino acids. When replicate PCRs were run on unsorted PBMC, they used 250 to 300 ng DNA, approximately 30,000 T cell genomes. How the authors handled the data: In the immunoSEQ data, sequences were junction-only and lacked quality scores, so filtering differed. This table comes from immunoSEQ multiplex PCR, and its TCRdb copy is limited to in-frame clones, with some not included. V and J calls plus clone size are reproduced from that table; the DNA served to infer D and trimming. Of about 560,000 clones in the sample, roughly 72% were seen once.

Study results and limitations: The authors expected sequencing depth to affect clonotype sharing among donors.

The TCR sequence derives from a middle-aged woman in good health. Some clones in this sample may be carry-over from other donors' samples. The sample comprised PBMCs. The rearrangement links TRBV5-4 to TRBJ2-7; the match to TRBD1 covers 9 bases. CDR3 in DNA: TGTGCCAGCAGCCTCAGGACAGGGGACGGCGAGCAGTACTTC. Translation: CASSLRTGDGEQYF. Looking up the rest from reference TRBV5-4 and TRBJ2-7 gives the full variable domain: ETGVTQSPTHLIKTRGQQVTLRCSSQSGHNTVSWYQQALGQGPQFIFQYYREEENGRGNFPPRFSGLQFPNYSSELNVNALELDDSALYLCASSLRTGDGEQYFGPGTRLTVT.